These T cell receptor beta chains were read from a single sample in a study of Graves' ophthalmopathy and Graves' hyperthyroidism. From the multiplex PCR reads, TCRdb called clonotypes with MiXCR, one entry per CDR3 protein. The data show under 350,000 distinct CDR3 sequences, with roughly 15% seen just once and about 12% held by the top ten. Sequencing input: peripheral blood. The receptors here all came from an adult man with Graves' ophthalmopathy. Both conserved end residues are part of each CDR3. D genes are given only for firm matches. Some rows mark clone size as missing; the rest say once, few, many or name a class of expanded clone.

>TRBJ1-5|many|TRBD1|TRBV6-2/TRBV6-3
TGTGCCAGCAGCCCCCCGGGACAGGAGAGCAATCAGCCCCAGCATTTT
CASSPPGQESNQPQHF
>TRBJ2-7|NA|NA|TRBV7-2
TGTGCCAGCAGCTTAGTGGGAGACCTATCATCCTACGAGCAGTACTTC
CASSLVGDLSSYEQYF
>TRBJ1-1|many|NA|TRBV14
TGTGCCAGCAGCGCGCGACTGGGGGTTTTTGACACTGAAGCTTTCTTT
CASSARLGVFDTEAFF
>TRBJ2-7|NA|TRBD1|TRBV6-5
TGTGCCAGCAGTTACGGGGACAGGGTTCACGACGAGCAGTACTTC
CASSYGDRVHDEQYF
>TRBJ1-1|many|NA|TRBV28
TGTGCCAGCAGCCCTGGGGCATTGAACACTGAAGCTTTCTTT
CASSPGALNTEAFF
>TRBJ1-2|NA|TRBD1|TRBV28
TGTGCCAGCACCATCGAGACAGGGTCTGGTGGCTACACCTTC
CASTIETGSGGYTF
>TRBJ2-5|NA|NA|TRBV25-1
TGTGCCAGCAGTGAATCGGGGTCGGACCTAAACCAAGAGACCCAGTACTTC
CASSESGSDLNQETQYF
>TRBJ2-5|once|NA|TRBV28
TGTGCCAGCTTTACCGGGTGGGGGACCCAGTACTTC
CASFTGWGTQYF
>TRBJ2-5|many|TRBD2|TRBV11-2
TGTGCCAGCAGCCTAACTAGCGGGAGTTTTGAGACCCAGTACTTC
CASSLTSGSFETQYF
>TRBJ1-2|many|NA|TRBV5-8
TGTGCCAGCAGCTTGGCCTTTCGGGGGTTCGGTGGCTACACCTTC
CASSLAFRGFGGYTF
>TRBJ2-5|many|NA|TRBV6-2/TRBV6-3
TGTGCCAGCAGTTACTCGATTACCGGGTACCAAGAGACCCAGTACTTC
CASSYSITGYQETQYF
>TRBJ1-5|many|NA|TRBV19
TGTGCCAGTTCCGGAGGACAGCCCCAGCATTTT
CASSGGQPQHF
>TRBJ1-3|NA|NA|TRBV29-1
TGCAGCGTTGAGGCTTCAACAGTCAACCCTTTCTCTGGAAACACCATATATTTT
CSVEASTVNPFSGNTIYF
>TRBJ2-6|many|NA|TRBV6-2/TRBV6-3
TGTGCCAGCAGTTACGTGGGGGTCCTCCTCTCTGGGGCCAACGTCCTGACTTTC
CASSYVGVLLSGANVLTF
>TRBJ1-1|many|NA|TRBV15
TGTGCCACCAGCAGGGAAGTAGGGTCGGCTGAAGCTTTCTTT
CATSREVGSAEAFF
>TRBJ1-2|many|TRBD1|TRBV6-5
TGTGCCAGCAGTTACCCAGGGGGGGGCTACACCTTC
CASSYPGGGYTF